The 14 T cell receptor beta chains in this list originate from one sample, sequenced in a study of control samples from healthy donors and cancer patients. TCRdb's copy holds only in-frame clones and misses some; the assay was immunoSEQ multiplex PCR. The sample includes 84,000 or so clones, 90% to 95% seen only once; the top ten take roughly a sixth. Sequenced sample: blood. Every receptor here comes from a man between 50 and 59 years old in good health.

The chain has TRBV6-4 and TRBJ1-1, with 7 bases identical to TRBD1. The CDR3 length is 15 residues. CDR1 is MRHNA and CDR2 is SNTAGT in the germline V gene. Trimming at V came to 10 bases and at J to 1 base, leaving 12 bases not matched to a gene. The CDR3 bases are TGTGCCACCCGGGACAGATTCACCGGGAACACTGAAGCTTTCTTT. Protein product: CATRDRFTGNTEAFF.

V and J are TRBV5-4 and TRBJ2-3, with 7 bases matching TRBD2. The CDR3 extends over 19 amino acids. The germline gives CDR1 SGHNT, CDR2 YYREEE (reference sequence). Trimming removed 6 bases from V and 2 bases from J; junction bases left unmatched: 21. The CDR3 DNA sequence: TGTGCCAGCATCCTCGCAAAGAGGGCGAGCGGGGAAGCCACAGATACGCAGTATTTT. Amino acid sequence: CASILAKRASGEATDTQYF.

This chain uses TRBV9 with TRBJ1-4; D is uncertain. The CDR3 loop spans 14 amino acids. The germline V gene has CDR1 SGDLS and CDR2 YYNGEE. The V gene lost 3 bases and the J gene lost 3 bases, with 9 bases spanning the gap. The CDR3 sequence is CASSAHTSNEKLFF. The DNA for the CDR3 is TGTGCCAGCAGCGCCCATACTTCTAATGAAAAACTGTTTTTT. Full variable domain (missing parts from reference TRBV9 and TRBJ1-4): DSGVTQTPKHLITATGQRVTLRCSPRSGDLSVYWYQQSLDQGLQFLIQYYNGEERAKGNILERFSAQQFPDLHSELNLSSLELGDSALYFCASSAHTSNEKLFFGSGTQLSVL.

CDR3 in amino acids: CASRRTTDTQYF. The CDR3 region has the DNA TGTGCCAGCAGGCGGACCACAGATACGCAGTATTTT. The genes are TRBV7-9 and TRBJ2-3; D gene unclear. The V gene's germline CDR1 is SEHNR and CDR2 FQNEAQ (reference sequence). CDR3 size: 12 residues. V was cut by 6 bases and J by 2 bases, with 6 bases left in between.

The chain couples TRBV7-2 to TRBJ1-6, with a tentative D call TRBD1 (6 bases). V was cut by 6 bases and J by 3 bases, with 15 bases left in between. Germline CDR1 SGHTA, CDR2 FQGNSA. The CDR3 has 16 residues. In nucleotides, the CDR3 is TGTGCCAGCAGTCTAGACAGGCTTAACTATAATTCACCCCTCCACTTT. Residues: CASSLDRLNYNSPLHF.

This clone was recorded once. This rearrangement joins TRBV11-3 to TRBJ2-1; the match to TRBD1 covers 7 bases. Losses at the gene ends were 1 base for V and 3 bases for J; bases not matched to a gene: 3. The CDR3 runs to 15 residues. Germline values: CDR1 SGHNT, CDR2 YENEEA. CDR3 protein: CASSLVAGGYNEQFF. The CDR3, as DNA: TGTGCCAGCAGCTTAGTGGCAGGGGGCTACAATGAGCAGTTCTTC.

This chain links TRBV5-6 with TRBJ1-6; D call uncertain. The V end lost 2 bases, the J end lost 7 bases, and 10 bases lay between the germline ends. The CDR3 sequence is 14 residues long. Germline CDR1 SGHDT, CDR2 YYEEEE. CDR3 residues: CASSFYIMNSPLHF. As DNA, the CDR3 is TGTGCCAGCAGCTTCTATATTATGAATTCACCCCTCCACTTT.

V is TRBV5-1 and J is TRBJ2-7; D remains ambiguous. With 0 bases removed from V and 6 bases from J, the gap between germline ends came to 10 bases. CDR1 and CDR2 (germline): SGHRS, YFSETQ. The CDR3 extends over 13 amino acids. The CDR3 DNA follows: TGCGCCAGCAGCTTGGGTTATCTTGGCGAGCAGTACTTC. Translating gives CASSLGYLGEQYF.

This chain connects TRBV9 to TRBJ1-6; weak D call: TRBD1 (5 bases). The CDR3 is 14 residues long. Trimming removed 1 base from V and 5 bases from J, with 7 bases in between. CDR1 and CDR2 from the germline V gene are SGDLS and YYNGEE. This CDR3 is CASSVRGNNSPLHF. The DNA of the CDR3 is TGTGCCAGCAGCGTAAGGGGAAATAATTCACCCCTCCACTTT.

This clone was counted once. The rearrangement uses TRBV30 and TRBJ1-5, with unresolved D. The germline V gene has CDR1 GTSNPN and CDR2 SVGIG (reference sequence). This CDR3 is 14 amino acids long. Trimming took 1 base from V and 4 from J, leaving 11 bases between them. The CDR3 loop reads CAWSGSSPNQPQHF. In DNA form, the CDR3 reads TGTGCCTGGAGTGGCTCTTCCCCGAATCAGCCCCAGCATTTT.

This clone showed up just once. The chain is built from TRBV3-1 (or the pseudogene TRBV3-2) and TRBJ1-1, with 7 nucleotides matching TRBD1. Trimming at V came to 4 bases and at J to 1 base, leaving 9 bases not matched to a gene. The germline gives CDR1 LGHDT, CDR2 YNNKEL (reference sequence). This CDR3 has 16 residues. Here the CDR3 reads CASSRTRQGWNTEAFF. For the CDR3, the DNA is TGTGCCAGCAGCCGAACCCGACAGGGTTGGAACACTGAAGCTTTCTTT.

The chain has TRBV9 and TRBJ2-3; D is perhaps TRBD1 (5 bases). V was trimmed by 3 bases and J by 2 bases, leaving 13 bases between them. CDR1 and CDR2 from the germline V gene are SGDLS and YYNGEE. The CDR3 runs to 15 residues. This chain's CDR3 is CASSARQTHTDTQYF. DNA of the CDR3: TGTGCCAGCAGCGCCCGACAGACCCACACAGATACGCAGTATTTT.

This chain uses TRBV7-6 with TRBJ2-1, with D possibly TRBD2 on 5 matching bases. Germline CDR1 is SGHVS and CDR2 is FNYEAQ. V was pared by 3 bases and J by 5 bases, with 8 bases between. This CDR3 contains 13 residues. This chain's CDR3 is CASSLRLHNEQFF. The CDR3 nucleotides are TGTGCCAGCAGCTTGAGACTACACAATGAGCAGTTCTTC.

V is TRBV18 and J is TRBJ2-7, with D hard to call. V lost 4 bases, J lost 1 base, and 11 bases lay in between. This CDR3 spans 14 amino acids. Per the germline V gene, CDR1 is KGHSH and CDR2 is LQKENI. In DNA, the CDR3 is TGTGCCAGCTCACTCGACGGTAGGTCCTACGAGCAGTACTTC. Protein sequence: CASSLDGRSYEQYF.